Listed here are 27 T cell receptor beta chains from one sample, sequenced in a study of blood T cells in healthy people across ages. It was with a sample-barcoded 5' primer and a J-beta primer mix that a second PCR of roughly 7 to 12 cycles was run. MiXCR, run by TCRdb on the 5' RACE reads, gives a single entry per CDR3 protein. The sample lists some 700,000 distinct CDR3 sequences, approximately 43% occurring once. Sequencing used blood. The origin of the receptors is a woman aged 60 to 75 in good health.

This clonotype has more than one count but fewer than ten. The chain combines TRBV27 with TRBJ2-1; TRBD2 might be the D (5 bases). The CDR3 runs to 16 residues. CDR1 is MNHEY and CDR2 is SMNVEV in the germline V gene (reference sequence). V dropped 3 bases and J dropped 6 bases, with 18 bases sitting between them. CDR3 residues: CASSFRSGPLGNEQFF. The CDR3 nucleotides are TGTGCCAGCAGTTTTCGGAGCGGACCATTGGGCAATGAGCAGTTCTTC.

This clonotype was picked up a small number of times. This chain connects TRBV12-3 or TRBV12-4 to TRBJ2-7; 7 bases map to TRBD1. This CDR3 comprises 14 residues. Unmatched junction bases numbered 7, after V lost 5 bases and J lost 3 bases. CDR3 nucleotides: TGTGCCAGCAGTCTCGACAGGGCTCACTACGAGCAGTACTTC. Its protein is CASSLDRAHYEQYF.

This clonotype was picked up a small number of times. The chain uses TRBV9 and TRBJ2-3; TRBD2 might be the D (6 bases). Trimming shortened V by 0 bases and J by 2 bases, and 7 bases separated the two germline ends. The CDR3 totals 14 residues. Looked up from germline, CDR1 is SGDLS and CDR2 is YYNGEE. The CDR3 DNA follows: TGTGCCAGCAGCGTAGGCGGGAACACAGATACGCAGTATTTT. It specifies CASSVGGNTDTQYF.

The chain employs TRBV3-1 and TRBJ1-5; D gene uncertain. The V gene lost 0 bases and the J gene lost 7 bases, with 13 bases spanning the gap. The CDR3 spans 15 residues. Germline V gene data show CDR1 as LGHDT and CDR2 as YNNKEL (reference sequence). CDR3 in DNA: TGTGCCAGCAGCCAAGACTCGGGGAATGGGCAGCCCCAGCATTTT. It yields the protein CASSQDSGNGQPQHF.

The V and J genes are TRBV12-3 or TRBV12-4 and TRBJ2-1, with 9 bases that match TRBD2. The junction had 5 bases not matched to a gene; V was cut back by 3 bases and J by 8 bases. The CDR3 extends over 14 amino acids. The CDR3 protein is CASSLASGIYEQFF. The CDR3 DNA sequence: TGTGCCAGCAGTTTGGCTAGCGGGATCTATGAGCAGTTCTTC.

The rearrangement uses TRBV20-1 and TRBJ2-7, with D perhaps TRBD2 (6 bases). Per germline, CDR1 DFQATT and CDR2 SNEGSKA (reference sequence). The CDR3 runs 15 residues. Trimming cost V 6 bases and J 7 bases, with 25 bases left between them. In DNA form, the CDR3 reads TGCAGTGCCAATCCCGGCGCGGAGGGCCCCAATGAGCAGTACTTC. Protein sequence: CSANPGAEGPNEQYF.

This clonotype was seen only a few times. This rearrangement joins TRBV5-6 to TRBJ2-1; TRBD1 or TRBD2 may be the D gene (6 bases each). Germline values: CDR1 SGHDT, CDR2 YYEEEE. The CDR3 has 15 amino acids. The V end was cut by 0 bases, the J end by 7 bases, with 14 bases between. As DNA, the CDR3 is TGTGCCAGCAGCTTGGCCGGGGGCGCGGATAATGAGCAGTTCTTC. Translating it yields CASSLAGGADNEQFF.

As regards this clonotype: This clone may be a read error of a much larger clone one base away. The rearrangement joins TRBV7-3 to TRBJ2-3; 10 nucleotides agree with TRBD2. The CDR3 spans 15 residues. Germline V gene lookup returns CDR1 SGHTA and CDR2 FQGTGA. As DNA, the CDR3 is TGTGCCAGCAGCCCTCGGACTAGCGGCACAGATACGCAGTGTTTT. This codes for CASSPRTSGTDTQCF.

Remarks on this clonotype: A much larger clone lies one base from this, so it may be a read error. The chain employs TRBV9 and TRBJ2-3; TRBD2 might be the D (7 bases). Trimming left V 0 bases short and J 8 bases short, with 16 bases between. CDR3 length equals 15 residues. Germline values: CDR1 SGDLS, CDR2 YYNGEE. As DNA, the CDR3 is TGTGCCAGCAGCGTAGCTGCGGGGGCCCAGGGTACGCAGTATTTT. It codes for CASSVAAGAQGTQYF.

This chain joins TRBV4-2 and TRBJ1-4; D is ambiguous. CDR1 and CDR2 (germline): LGHNA, YNFKEQ. This CDR3 has 15 amino acids. With 2 bases removed from V and 6 bases from J, the gap between germline ends came to 13 bases. CDR3 protein: CASSQQASQDEKLFF. CDR3 DNA sequence: TGTGCCAGCAGCCAACAGGCTTCCCAAGATGAAAAACTGTTTTTT.

This clonotype was observed a few times. The chain carries TRBV28 and TRBJ2-5; 7 bases match TRBD1. The J call may be faulty, since TRBJ2-7 better matches the DNA end. Germline lookup yields CDR1 MDHEN and CDR2 SYDVKM. This CDR3 contains 13 residues. The CDR3 is CASTGTATYEQYF. The CDR3 DNA is TGTGCCAGCACGGGGACAGCGACCTACGAGCAGTACTTC.

The chain joins TRBV20-1 to TRBJ2-4; 7 bases line up with TRBD2. The DNA end is a closer match to TRBJ2-5, so the J assignment may be wrong. Per the germline V gene, CDR1 is DFQATT and CDR2 is SNEGSKA (reference sequence). This CDR3 spans 13 amino acids. The CDR3 DNA follows: TGCAGTCCGAGGGAGGGGACTCTCAGGACCCAGTACTTC. Its translation is CSPREGTLRTQYF.

This clonotype was detected only a few times. The CDR3 sequence: CASSYFPQRGGPNTQYF. CDR3 coding DNA: TGTGCCAGCAGTTACTTCCCCCAGCGGGGGGGTCCAAATACGCAGTATTTT. This sequence joins TRBV6-6 and TRBJ2-3; 10 nucleotides match TRBD2. Germline V lookup: CDR1 MNHNY, CDR2 SVGAGI (reference sequence). This CDR3 contains 17 residues. After removal of 1 base from V and 7 bases from J, the junction contained 11 bases not matched to a gene.

This clonotype was seen once. The rearrangement joins TRBV25-1 to TRBJ2-7, with no clear D. Trimming removed 3 bases at V and 2 bases at J, with 11 bases between. This CDR3 is 14 amino acids long. In germline, CDR1 is MGHDK, CDR2 SYGVNS. Here the CDR3 DNA reads TGTGCCAGCAGTGATCCCAGGCAAACCTACGAGCAGTACTTC. Protein product: CASSDPRQTYEQYF.

The chain has TRBV12-3 or TRBV12-4 and TRBJ1-1; weak D call: TRBD1 (5 bases). This CDR3 has 16 residues. V lost 6 bases and J 0 bases, leaving 17 bases between the germline ends. This CDR3 reads CASSPIQGAVNTEAFF. As DNA, the CDR3 is TGTGCCAGCAGCCCTATCCAAGGGGCAGTGAACACTGAAGCTTTCTTT.

The rearrangement links TRBV7-6 to TRBJ2-5; 11 positions agree with TRBD2. This CDR3 comprises 16 residues. V shed 5 bases and J 5 bases; nucleotides not matched to a gene: 10. The germline V gene encodes CDR1 SGHVS and CDR2 FNYEAQ. In DNA form, the CDR3 reads TGTGCCAGCAGCACCCGACTAGCGGGGAAGGGGGAGACCCAGTACTTC. Protein sequence: CASSTRLAGKGETQYF.

The chain employs TRBV20-1 and TRBJ2-4; D remains unclear. Germline CDR1 reads DFQATT; CDR2 reads SNEGSKA (reference sequence). The CDR3 sequence is 14 residues long. V was trimmed by 8 bases and J by 1 base, leaving 15 bases between them. CDR3 sequence (DNA): TGCAGTCCCCTATCCCGGTTCGCCAAAAACATTCAGTACTTC. This encodes CSPLSRFAKNIQYF.

The CDR3 DNA reads TGTGCCAGCAGCAATGGACTAGCGTGGGGCACAGATACGCAGTATTTT. Protein: CASSNGLAWGTDTQYF. The chain recombines TRBV21-1 with TRBJ2-3; the listed D gene, TRBD2, was not tested against the DNA. TRBV21-1 is an annotated pseudogene. CDR3 size: 16 residues.

This clonotype was counted only a few times. The chain links TRBV12-3 or TRBV12-4 to TRBJ2-7; 7 nucleotides line up with TRBD1. V was clipped by 6 bases and J by 4 bases; unmatched bases: 9. This CDR3 has 14 amino acids. DNA for the CDR3: TGTGCCAGCAGACAGACAGGGACGGCGTACGAGCAGTACTTC. Translation: CASRQTGTAYEQYF.

The chain joins TRBV20-1 to TRBJ2-7; no definite D call. Germline lookup yields CDR1 DFQATT and CDR2 SNEGSKA (reference sequence). Trimming shortened V by 4 bases and J by 2 bases, and 6 bases separated the two germline ends. The CDR3 is made up of 11 amino acids. The CDR3 loop is CSANTPYEQYF. For the CDR3, the DNA is TGCAGTGCTAATACGCCCTACGAGCAGTACTTC.

This clonotype was seen once. V and J are TRBV7-2 and TRBJ2-2; TRBD2 agrees at 12 bases. Trimming at V came to 6 bases and at J to 4 bases, leaving 6 bases not matched to a gene. This CDR3 is 16 amino acids long. CDR1 SGHTA and CDR2 FQGNSA come from the germline V gene. CDR3 in amino acids: CASRKLAGGVTGELFF. The DNA for the CDR3 is TGTGCCAGCAGGAAACTAGCGGGAGGCGTCACCGGGGAGCTGTTTTTT.

Here the CDR3 reads CASGLVGRGIAKNIQYF. The DNA of the CDR3 is TGTGCTAGTGGTTTGGTAGGAAGGGGCATAGCCAAAAACATTCAGTACTTC. The V call is TRBV12-5, the J call TRBJ2-4; possible D gene TRBD1, 5 bases. The V gene's germline CDR1 is LGHNT and CDR2 FRNRAP. This CDR3 region has 17 residues. V shed 0 bases and J shed 0 bases, with 12 bases lying between them. Looking up the rest from reference TRBV12-5 and TRBJ2-4 gives the full variable domain: DARVTQTPRHKVTEMGQEVTMRCQPILGHNTVFWYRQTMMQGLELLAYFRNRAPLDDSGMPKDRFSAEMPDATLATLKIQPSEPRDSAVYFCASGLVGRGIAKNIQYFGAGTRLSVL.

The chain uses TRBV7-2 and TRBJ1-1, with TRBD1 as a possible D gene (6 bases). CDR1 is SGHTA, CDR2 FQGNSA, per germline. The ends were cut back, 3 bases at V and 4 bases at J, with 12 bases in the middle. This CDR3 comprises 14 residues. CDR3 nucleotide sequence: TGTGCCAGCAGCTTCGGGGACACGGGCACTGAAGCTTTCTTT. Protein sequence: CASSFGDTGTEAFF.

This rearrangement joins TRBV5-6 to TRBJ1-1; D is uncertain. The CDR3 is made up of 11 amino acids. From germline, CDR1 is SGHDT and CDR2 YYEEEE. Trimming took 3 bases from V and 6 from J, leaving 6 bases between them. CDR3 residues: CASSSFSEAFF. In DNA form, the CDR3 reads TGTGCCAGCAGCTCTTTTTCTGAAGCTTTCTTT.

J is TRBJ1-1 and V is TRBV25-1, with D perhaps matching TRBD1 (5 bases). This CDR3 comprises 14 residues. The germline gives CDR1 MGHDK, CDR2 SYGVNS. Trimming removed 1 base at V and 10 bases at J, with 16 bases between. The CDR3 spells CASSEWGPGSGAFF. For the CDR3, the DNA is TGTGCCAGCAGTGAATGGGGACCGGGCTCTGGAGCTTTCTTT.

As DNA, the CDR3 is TGTGCCAGCAGTCCCCAGCGGGACTCCTACGAGCAGTACTTC. Protein product: CASSPQRDSYEQYF. This rearrangement joins TRBV28 to TRBJ2-7; 7 bases are a match to TRBD2. The length of the CDR3 is 14 residues. Losses at the gene ends were 5 bases for V and 0 bases for J; bases not matched to a gene: 4. The germline gives CDR1 MDHEN, CDR2 SYDVKM. Variable domain in full (rest from reference TRBV28 and TRBJ2-7): DVKVTQSSRYLVKRTGEKVFLECVQDMDHENMFWYRQDPGLGLRLIYFSYDVKMKEKGDIPEGYSVSREKKERFSLILESASTNQTSMYLCASSPQRDSYEQYFGPGTRLTVT.

On this clonotype itself: A much larger clone sits a single nucleotide away, making a read error possible. The chain recombines TRBV3-1 with TRBJ2-7; TRBD2 aligns across 7 bases. The CDR3 covers 14 residues. The V segment lost 1 base and the J segment 7 bases; nucleotides outside the gene matches: 7. Germline values: CDR1 LGHDT, CDR2 YNNKEL (reference sequence). The CDR3 nucleotides read TGTGCCAGCAGCCAAGGTTGGGAGGGCAATGAGCAGTACTTC. Translation: CASSQGWEGNEQYF.